Below, 10 T cell receptor beta chains from the same sample are listed, as sequenced in a study of T cells in women clearing cervical HPV infection. Using immunoSEQ multiplex PCR, the repertoire was profiled, and TCRdb retains in-frame clones only, with some absent. This table holds around 40,000 clones. Sequencing was carried out using blood buffy coat. Receptor source: a woman aged 18 to 69 with a cervical HPV16 infection that either progressed to CIN3+ or cleared (not recorded which).

As to this clone: From the germline J gene comes the end of the CDR3, since the read stops 3 residues before it. The gene calls are TRBV7-9 and TRBJ2-2; D gene ambiguous. The CDR3 contains 13 residues. Germline V CDR1 and CDR2: SEHNR, FQNEAQ (reference sequence). This CDR3 is CASSTSTYSPLFF. Incomplete CDR3 DNA: TGTGCCAGCAGCACCTCGACTTATTCACCG.

For this clone: The read stops 3 residues short of the end of the CDR3; the missing end is completed from the germline J gene. Other DNA sequences in this sample translate to the same CDR3. The chain has TRBV7-2 and TRBJ1-3, with a possible D match to TRBD1 (5 bases). The CDR3 sequence is 15 residues long. The germline CDR1 and CDR2 sequences are SGHTA and FQGNSA. V gave up 5 bases and J gave up 0 bases, with 11 bases separating them. The CDR3 loop reads CASSVQGGSGNTIYF. The CDR3 DNA, read in part, is TGTGCCAGCAGCGTCCAGGGAGGCTCTGGAAACACC.

A note on this clone: The CDR3 end lies 3 residues beyond the end of the read and is filled in from the germline J gene. V and J are TRBV12-3 or TRBV12-4 and TRBJ1-2; 7 bases match TRBD1. The V and J ends lost 3 bases and 6 bases, in that order; junction bases with no gene match: 4. This CDR3 has 13 residues. CDR3 residues: CASSLTGRNGYTF. CDR3 DNA, as far as it was read: TGTGCCAGCAGTTTGACAGGGCGGAATGGC.

With respect to this clone: Coverage ceases 3 residues before the CDR3 finishes, and the germline J gene fills in the end. The V call is TRBV5-4, the J call TRBJ2-1; maybe TRBD2 (5 bases). The V gene's germline CDR1 is SGHNT and CDR2 YYREEE (reference sequence). With 3 bases removed from V and 0 bases from J, the gap between germline ends came to 13 bases. CDR3 length equals 16 residues. The CDR3 region is CASSSRAGDSYNEQFF. The sequenced CDR3 bases are TGTGCCAGCAGCTCGCGGGCAGGAGACTCCTACAATGAG.

A note on this clone: With the read ending 3 residues before the CDR3 end, the germline J gene is used to fill in that end. The rearrangement joins TRBV20-1 to TRBJ2-7, with TRBD2 matching 8 bases. Looked up from germline, CDR1 is DFQATT and CDR2 is SNEGSKA (reference sequence). V was clipped by 1 base and J by 3 bases; unmatched bases: 2. The CDR3 totals 13 residues. The DNA read from the CDR3 is TGCAGTGCTAGAGCCGGGAGGGGCTACGAG. The encoded protein is CSARAGRGYE. In full, the CDR3 reads CSARAGRGYEQYF.

Concerning this clone: The read gets to within 3 residues of the CDR3 end, and the germline J gene fills in the rest. This sequence joins TRBV20-1 and TRBJ1-2; unclear D gene. Per germline, CDR1 DFQATT and CDR2 SNEGSKA (reference sequence). CDR3 length: 12 residues. Deletions cut 3 bases from V and 2 bases from J, with 7 bases between. The part of the CDR3 DNA that was read is TGCAGTGCTAGTACATCGAACTATGGC. It encodes CSASTSNYG. In full, the CDR3 is CSASTSNYGYTF.

In the case of this clone: The CDR3 is cut off 3 residues early in the read; its end comes from the germline J gene. The J gene is TRBJ2-2, the V gene TRBV6-1; 12 bases are shared with TRBD2. The CDR3 runs 18 residues. V lost 1 base, J lost 3 bases, and 6 bases stayed unmatched. The V gene's germline CDR1 is MNHNS and CDR2 SASEGT. The CDR3 sequence: CASSEETSGSRYTGELFF. CDR3 DNA, as far as it was read: TGTGCCAGCAGTGAAGAGACTAGCGGGAGTAGGTACACCGGGGAG.

To note about this clone: The read halts 3 residues ahead of the CDR3 end, with the missing end drawn from the germline J gene. The J gene is TRBJ1-6, the V gene TRBV5-1; possibly TRBD1 for D (6 bases). The CDR3 consists of 16 residues. Germline loops: CDR1 SGHRS, CDR2 YFSETQ. The germline V and J ends were trimmed by 5 bases and 9 bases, with 21 bases remaining between them. This CDR3 reads CASSPTQQGTSSPLHF. The covered CDR3 bases are TGCGCCAGCAGTCCTACACAACAGGGAACATCTTCACCC.

In the case of this clone: The sequenced fragment ends 3 residues before the CDR3 boundary, so the rest is inferred from the germline J gene. The chain uses TRBV2 and TRBJ1-1; D is perhaps TRBD1 (5 bases). Germline assignment: CDR1 SNHLY and CDR2 FYNNEI. The CDR3 contains 15 residues. This CDR3 reads CASSEGGTRQETAFF. Incomplete CDR3 DNA: TGTGCCAGCAGTGAAGGTGGGACTCGTCAAGAGACA.

A note on this clone: The read finishes 3 residues shy of the CDR3 end, and the germline J gene is used to complete it. This chain links TRBV7-6 with TRBJ2-3; 8 nucleotides line up with TRBD2. Trimming removed 3 bases from V and 4 bases from J; junction bases left unmatched: 3. Looked up from germline, CDR1 is SGHVS and CDR2 is FNYEAQ. The CDR3 is 14 amino acids. CDR3 in amino acids: CASSFGLAADTQYF. CDR3 bases read: TGTGCCAGCAGCTTCGGACTAGCTGCAGATACG.